Presented here are 28 T cell receptor beta chains from one specimen sequenced in a study of blood T cell repertoires in COVID-19. The method was immunoSEQ multiplex PCR; TCRdb's version includes in-frame clones alone and lacks a portion of them. The sample shows about 190,000 clones, around 90% of them seen only once. Material: peripheral blood. The receptors stem from a man aged 35 to 55 with acute or convalescent COVID-19.

V gene TRBV30 combines with J gene TRBJ1-1, with 9 bases aligning to TRBD1. The J segment lost 0 bases and the V segment lost 7 bases, leaving 3 bases of the junction unmatched. Per germline, CDR1 GTSNPN and CDR2 SVGIG (reference sequence). This CDR3 is 13 amino acids long. The DNA of the CDR3 is TGTGCCTTCTACAGGGGGCTGAACACTGAAGCTTTCTTT. Protein product: CAFYRGLNTEAFF.

The rearrangement joins TRBV14 to TRBJ2-5; D gene unclear. V was trimmed by 4 bases and J by 7 bases, leaving 7 bases between them. The length of the CDR3 is 11 residues. Germline CDR1 SGHDN, CDR2 FVKESK. The CDR3 reads CASSLGWTQYF. DNA for the CDR3: TGTGCCAGCAGCCTCGGGTGGACCCAGTACTTC.

This clone was observed a single time. The rearrangement links TRBV2 to TRBJ2-7; maybe TRBD2 (7 bases). The CDR3 contains 16 residues. Germline assignment: CDR1 SNHLY and CDR2 FYNNEI. Trimming left V 7 bases short and J 3 bases short, with 22 bases between. CDR3: CASTDRNKRGLYEQYF. The CDR3 DNA follows: TGTGCCAGCACCGACAGGAACAAGCGGGGACTCTACGAGCAGTACTTC.

This clone has more than one count but fewer than ten. The chain joins TRBV5-1 to TRBJ1-1; 12 nucleotides align to TRBD1. Germline CDR1 and CDR2: SGHRS and YFSETQ. With V trimmed by 4 bases and J by 2 bases, 6 bases remained unmatched. The CDR3 length is 16 residues. CDR3 amino acids: CASSHGTGGLNTEAFF. DNA for the CDR3: TGCGCCAGCAGCCACGGGACAGGGGGCTTAAACACTGAAGCTTTCTTT.

The rearrangement links TRBV19 to TRBJ2-1; D uncertain. Germline values: CDR1 LNHDA, CDR2 SQIVND (reference sequence). The CDR3 runs to 14 residues. Trimming took off 8 bases at V and 1 base at J, with 12 bases between the two ends. The CDR3 DNA reads TGTGCCAGTTCAGTCCCCGGGTCCTACAATGAGCAGTTCTTC. Translated: CASSVPGSYNEQFF.

The CDR3 DNA sequence: TGTGCCAGCAGCTTAGAGAGTAATGAAAAACTGTTTTTT. Amino acid sequence: CASSLESNEKLFF. This sequence joins TRBV7-9 and TRBJ1-4; D not certain. CDR1 and CDR2 (germline): SEHNR, FQNEAQ (reference sequence). V shed 1 base and J shed 4 bases, with 4 bases lying between them. The CDR3 is 13 residues long.

The genes are TRBV4-3 and TRBJ2-7; 9 bases are a match to TRBD1. The trim removed 4 bases at V and 5 bases at J, leaving 3 bases unmatched. Germline CDR1 reads LGHNA; CDR2 reads YSLEER. The CDR3 has 13 amino acids. In DNA form, the CDR3 reads TGCGCCAGCAGCCGGGACAGGGTAGACGAGCAGTACTTC. This sequence encodes CASSRDRVDEQYF.

The gene calls are TRBV28 and TRBJ1-1; D is unclear. This CDR3 contains 14 residues. V gave up 4 bases and J gave up 1 base, with 10 bases separating them. The germline gives CDR1 MDHEN, CDR2 SYDVKM. The CDR3 reads CASSSPPGNTEAFF. As DNA, the CDR3 is TGTGCCAGCAGTTCTCCCCCGGGGAACACTGAAGCTTTCTTT.

The V and J genes are TRBV18 and TRBJ1-6, with 9 nucleotides matching TRBD1. Germline V gene sequence: CDR1 KGHSH, CDR2 LQKENI. The CDR3 is 16 amino acids. The V gene end was trimmed by 3 bases and the J gene end by 6 bases; junction bases not matched to a gene: 6. The CDR3 sequence: CASSPTLTGGNSPLHF. CDR3 in DNA: TGTGCCAGCTCACCTACCCTGACAGGGGGTAATTCACCCCTCCACTTT.

The chain recombines TRBV9 with TRBJ1-5; D is perhaps TRBD1 (6 bases). CDR1 is SGDLS, CDR2 YYNGEE, per germline. Trimming took off 3 bases at V and 6 bases at J, with 10 bases between the two ends. CDR3 size: 13 residues. CDR3 protein: CASSAGVSQPQHF. DNA of the CDR3: TGTGCCAGCAGCGCAGGGGTGAGTCAGCCCCAGCATTTT.

The chain couples TRBV4-1 to TRBJ1-6; D gene unclear. Germline lookup yields CDR1 MGHRA and CDR2 YSYEKL. V was pared by 1 base and J by 7 bases, with 2 bases between. This CDR3 contains 12 residues. The CDR3 reads CASSQANSPLHF. CDR3 nucleotide sequence: TGCGCCAGCAGCCAAGCAAATTCACCCCTCCACTTT.

The V and J genes are TRBV6-1 and TRBJ1-1; D is perhaps TRBD1 (5 bases). Germline V gene sequence: CDR1 MNHNS, CDR2 SASEGT. The CDR3 runs 13 residues. V lost 2 bases and J 2 bases, leaving 6 bases between the germline ends. The CDR3 nucleotides are TGTGCCAGCAGTGAACAGGGTAACACTGAAGCTTTCTTT. Translation: CASSEQGNTEAFF.

The chain links TRBV7-9 to TRBJ1-2; the match to TRBD1 covers 10 bases. J gave up 2 bases and V 5 bases, and 5 bases lay outside the gene matches. The germline V gene has CDR1 SEHNR and CDR2 FQNEAQ (reference sequence). The CDR3 runs 15 residues. Here the CDR3 reads CASSPGTGDNYGYTF. DNA of the CDR3: TGTGCCAGCAGCCCCGGGACAGGGGACAACTATGGCTACACCTTC.

This clone was observed once. The chain recombines TRBV5-1 with TRBJ1-4; 8 bases fit TRBD1. The CDR3 is made up of 16 amino acids. Germline V lookup: CDR1 SGHRS, CDR2 YFSETQ. The J segment lost 3 bases and the V segment lost 4 bases, leaving 8 bases of the junction unmatched. The CDR3 DNA sequence: TGCGCCAGCAGCCTCCAGGGGGCTGGGGCTAATGAAAAACTGTTTTTT. Encoded protein: CASSLQGAGANEKLFF.

The CDR3 loop reads CASSLGDRGGETQYF. As DNA, the CDR3 is TGTGCCAGCAGCTTAGGGGACAGGGGAGGGGAGACCCAGTACTTC. The chain combines TRBV7-6 with TRBJ2-5; the match to TRBD1 covers 10 bases. CDR1 is SGHVS, CDR2 FNYEAQ, per germline. The J segment lost 5 bases and the V segment lost 1 base, leaving 4 bases of the junction unmatched. The CDR3 sequence is 15 residues long.

This clone was recorded only once. The J gene is TRBJ2-1, the V gene TRBV6-6, with 7 bases lining up with TRBD1. V was clipped by 7 bases and J by 6 bases; unmatched bases: 12. The germline V gene encodes CDR1 MNHNY and CDR2 SVGAGI (reference sequence). The CDR3 is 15 residues long. The CDR3 nucleotides read TGTGCCAGCACCGGACAGGCCCGCGCTCCCAATGAGCAGTTCTTC. This encodes CASTGQARAPNEQFF.

The chain carries TRBV5-4 and TRBJ2-2, with TRBD1 matching 7 bases. This CDR3 is built from 16 residues. Germline CDR1 is SGHNT and CDR2 is YYREEE (reference sequence). V gave up 4 bases and J gave up 1 base; unmatched junction bases: 7. CDR3 region: CASSPRQGMNTGELFF. The DNA of the CDR3 is TGTGCCAGCAGCCCACGACAGGGAATGAACACCGGGGAGCTGTTTTTT.

The chain employs TRBV2 and TRBJ1-1; maybe TRBD1 (5 bases). The CDR3 is 16 residues long. Per germline, CDR1 SNHLY and CDR2 FYNNEI. V was shortened by 3 bases and J by 6 bases, with 20 bases between the two germline ends. CDR3 sequence: CASSETNPAGGAEAFF. CDR3 coding DNA: TGTGCCAGCAGTGAGACGAACCCAGCCGGGGGGGCTGAAGCTTTCTTT.

This chain connects TRBV2 to TRBJ1-2; 8 nucleotides line up with TRBD1. CDR3 length equals 14 residues. Germline V gene lookup returns CDR1 SNHLY and CDR2 FYNNEI. With V trimmed by 6 bases and J by 1 base, 4 bases remained unmatched. CDR3 region: CASRLGQVNYGYTF. The DNA for the CDR3 is TGTGCCAGCAGGCTGGGACAGGTTAACTATGGCTACACCTTC. The variable domain in full, completed from reference TRBV2 and TRBJ1-2, reads EPEVTQTPSHQVTQMGQEVILRCVPISNHLYFYWYRQILGQKVEFLVSFYNNEISEKSEIFDDQFSVERPDGSNFTLKIRSTKLEDSAMYFCASRLGQVNYGYTFGSGTRLTVV.

This clone was seen a single time. The J gene is TRBJ1-2, the V gene TRBV7-9, with a weak D call TRBD1 (6 bases). The ends were cut back, 1 base at V and 7 bases at J, with 16 bases in the middle. This CDR3 has 15 amino acids. The germline V gene encodes CDR1 SEHNR and CDR2 FQNEAQ (reference sequence). The CDR3 nucleotides are TGTGCCAGCAGCTTAGGACCGGACAGAAGCTCTGGCTACACCTTC. This encodes CASSLGPDRSSGYTF. The variable domain in full, with the rest retrieved from reference TRBV7-9 and TRBJ1-2, is DTGVSQNPRHKITKRGQNVTFRCDPISEHNRLYWYRQTLGQGPEFLTYFQNEAQLEKSRLLSDRFSAERPKGSFSTLEIQRTEQGDSAMYLCASSLGPDRSSGYTFGSGTRLTVV.

This clone was recorded once. The rearrangement joins TRBV5-1 to TRBJ2-7, with a tentative D call TRBD1 (8 bases). The CDR3 has 16 residues. The V end was cut by 6 bases, the J end by 6 bases, with 25 bases between. The germline V gene has CDR1 SGHRS and CDR2 YFSETQ. The CDR3 DNA reads TGCGCCAGCACCTACACGTGGGACAGGCCGGGAGGCGAGCAGTACTTC. It encodes CASTYTWDRPGGEQYF.

This chain joins TRBV18 and TRBJ2-7; 12 bases agree with TRBD1. This CDR3 spans 15 amino acids. Germline V gives CDR1 KGHSH, CDR2 LQKENI. Trimming removed 3 bases from V and 7 bases from J; junction bases left unmatched: 7. The CDR3 coding sequence is TGTGCCAGCTCACCGCCGGGACAGGGGGCTATTGAGCAGTACTTC. Protein sequence: CASSPPGQGAIEQYF.

This sequence joins TRBV5-5 and TRBJ1-5, with D possibly matching TRBD1 (5 bases). CDR1 is SGHKS, CDR2 YYEKEE, per germline (reference sequence). Between the trimmed V and J ends, which lost 0 bases and 1 base, there was a span of 11 bases. This CDR3 contains 16 residues. The CDR3 sequence: CASSLVGGGSNQPQHF. For the CDR3, the DNA is TGTGCCAGCAGCTTGGTGGGGGGTGGAAGCAATCAGCCCCAGCATTTT.

The genes are TRBV10-2 and TRBJ1-1, with D uncertain. The V end lost 2 bases, the J end lost 1 base, and 5 bases lay between the germline ends. Germline assignment: CDR1 WSHSY and CDR2 SAAADI. The CDR3 has 13 residues. CDR3 DNA sequence: TGCGCCAGCAGTGAGGTACAGAACACTGAAGCTTTCTTT. Amino acids: CASSEVQNTEAFF.

The chain combines TRBV9 with TRBJ1-1; 7 nucleotides agree with TRBD1. The CDR3 sequence is 14 residues long. The V gene's germline CDR1 is SGDLS and CDR2 YYNGEE. Trimming removed 1 base from V and 5 bases from J; junction bases left unmatched: 5. The CDR3: CASSVQGGSTEAFF. CDR3 sequence (DNA): TGTGCCAGCAGCGTACAGGGGGGTAGTACTGAAGCTTTCTTT. The variable domain in full, with the rest retrieved from reference TRBV9 and TRBJ1-1, is DSGVTQTPKHLITATGQRVTLRCSPRSGDLSVYWYQQSLDQGLQFLIQYYNGEERAKGNILERFSAQQFPDLHSELNLSSLELGDSALYFCASSVQGGSTEAFFGQGTRLTVV.

This clone has a single count. The CDR3 coding sequence is TGTGCCTGGAGTATGACAGGGGTGAACACTGAAGCTTTCTTT. Encoded protein: CAWSMTGVNTEAFF. V and J are TRBV30 and TRBJ1-1; 8 bases align to TRBD1. The V gene end was trimmed by 2 bases and the J gene end by 0 bases; junction bases not matched to a gene: 2. Germline-derived CDR1 and CDR2 are GTSNPN and SVGIG (reference sequence). This CDR3 comprises 14 residues.

J is TRBJ2-1 and V is TRBV11-2; 15 nucleotides align to TRBD2. The V and J ends lost 2 bases and 8 bases, in that order; junction bases with no gene match: 13. The length of the CDR3 is 19 residues. In germline, CDR1 is SGHAT, CDR2 FQNNGV. This CDR3 reads CASSLLERTSGGAVDEQFF. As DNA, the CDR3 is TGTGCCAGCAGCTTATTAGAGAGGACTAGCGGGGGGGCAGTTGATGAGCAGTTCTTC.

The J gene is TRBJ1-6, the V gene TRBV7-8, with D hard to call. The V end lost 5 bases, the J end lost 5 bases, and 13 bases lay between the germline ends. Germline V gene lookup returns CDR1 SGHVS and CDR2 FQNEAQ. CDR3 size: 15 residues. The CDR3 spells CASSPLAENNSPLHF. The CDR3 region has the DNA TGTGCCAGCAGCCCCCTGGCAGAAAATAATTCACCCCTCCACTTT.